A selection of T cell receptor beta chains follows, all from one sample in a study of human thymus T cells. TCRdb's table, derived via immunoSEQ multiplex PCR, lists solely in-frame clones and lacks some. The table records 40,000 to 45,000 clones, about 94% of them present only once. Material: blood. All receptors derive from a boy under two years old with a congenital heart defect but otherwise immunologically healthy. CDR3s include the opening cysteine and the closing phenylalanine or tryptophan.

cdr3_aa: CASSPDRGMTDTQYF
v_call: TRBV7-9
j_call: TRBJ2-3

cdr3_aa: CASSSIYEQYF
v_call: TRBV11-3
j_call: TRBJ2-7

cdr3_aa: CASRQEGQPQHF
v_call: TRBV2
j_call: TRBJ1-5

cdr3_aa: CASSINRRNYEQYF
v_call: TRBV19
j_call: TRBJ2-7

cdr3_aa: CASSLRVSTDTQYF
v_call: TRBV27
j_call: TRBJ2-3

cdr3_aa: CASTQGASSTDTQYF
v_call: TRBV25-1
j_call: TRBJ2-3

cdr3_aa: CASSLLKLNTEAFF
v_call: TRBV28
j_call: TRBJ1-1

cdr3_aa: CASRLGRRSNTEAFF
v_call: TRBV12-2
j_call: TRBJ1-1

cdr3_aa: CASRPGGTYEQYF
v_call: TRBV6-5
j_call: TRBJ2-7

cdr3_aa: CASSPRQGTSPLHF
v_call: TRBV6-1
j_call: TRBJ1-6

cdr3_aa: CASSLRGWVNEQFF
v_call: TRBV27
j_call: TRBJ2-1

cdr3_aa: CASSQALRDDTQYF
v_call: TRBV4-1
j_call: TRBJ2-3

cdr3_aa: CASSLLLAGSTDTQYF
v_call: TRBV7-2
j_call: TRBJ2-3

cdr3_aa: CASSQDGQGYTDTQYF
v_call: TRBV4-1
j_call: TRBJ2-3

cdr3_aa: CASIETVSTDTQYF
v_call: TRBV7-9
j_call: TRBJ2-3

cdr3_aa: CASSEDYEQYF
v_call: TRBV2
j_call: TRBJ2-7

cdr3_aa: CASSTQGQVDTQYF
v_call: TRBV5-5
j_call: TRBJ2-3

cdr3_aa: CASSAQGYNEQFF
v_call: TRBV7-2
j_call: TRBJ2-1

cdr3_aa: CASSLQETQYF
v_call: TRBV5-1
j_call: TRBJ2-5

cdr3_aa: CATSRQGARTEAFF
v_call: TRBV15
j_call: TRBJ1-1

cdr3_aa: CASSLDRGYGYTF
v_call: TRBV5-1
j_call: TRBJ1-2

cdr3_aa: CASSLERGEETQYF
v_call: TRBV5-1
j_call: TRBJ2-5

cdr3_aa: CASSEGVLAKNIQYF
v_call: TRBV10-1
j_call: TRBJ2-4

cdr3_aa: CASSQDRQGNSPLHF
v_call: TRBV4-3
j_call: TRBJ1-6

cdr3_aa: CASSPRQGQPQHF
v_call: TRBV7-9
j_call: TRBJ1-5

cdr3_aa: CASSPQGAGGNTIYF
v_call: TRBV6-5
j_call: TRBJ1-3

cdr3_aa: CASSVDTGLFLYGYTF
v_call: TRBV4-3
j_call: TRBJ1-2

cdr3_aa: CASSSRGAFF
v_call: TRBV28
j_call: TRBJ1-1

cdr3_aa: CASSLSTLYEQYF
v_call: TRBV7-2
j_call: TRBJ2-7

cdr3_aa: CASSPPGGSYNEQFF
v_call: TRBV9
j_call: TRBJ2-1

cdr3_aa: CASSQDRGRLGAFF
v_call: TRBV4-3
j_call: TRBJ1-1

cdr3_aa: CASSLQNTGELFF
v_call: TRBV11-3
j_call: TRBJ2-2

cdr3_aa: CASSLAGGPETQYF
v_call: TRBV11-3
j_call: TRBJ2-5

cdr3_aa: CASSPWRGTDTQYF
v_call: TRBV11-3
j_call: TRBJ2-3

cdr3_aa: CASVRDNEQFF
v_call: TRBV11-3
j_call: TRBJ2-1

cdr3_aa: CASSEYHLGGETQYF
v_call: TRBV25-1
j_call: TRBJ2-5

cdr3_aa: CASSQDLTYSYNEQFF
v_call: TRBV4-3
j_call: TRBJ2-1

cdr3_aa: CASSYYRGRGTEAFF
v_call: TRBV5-1
j_call: TRBJ1-1

cdr3_aa: CSARQNYGYTF
v_call: TRBV20-1
j_call: TRBJ1-2

cdr3_aa: CASSDRETQYF
v_call: TRBV2
j_call: TRBJ2-5

cdr3_aa: CASSLQGAGGYTF
v_call: TRBV7-2
j_call: TRBJ1-2

cdr3_aa: CASSVAGQNTEAFF
v_call: TRBV9
j_call: TRBJ1-1

cdr3_aa: CASSLGITYEQYF
v_call: TRBV5-6
j_call: TRBJ2-7

cdr3_aa: CASSEPLVGGYTF
v_call: TRBV25-1
j_call: TRBJ1-2

cdr3_aa: CAWSTYEQYF
v_call: TRBV30
j_call: TRBJ2-7

cdr3_aa: CASSSLRRGYSSPLHF
v_call: TRBV11-2
j_call: TRBJ1-6

cdr3_aa: CASSQETGELFF
v_call: TRBV4-3
j_call: TRBJ2-2

cdr3_aa: CASSQEEGVGYNEQFF
v_call: TRBV4-3
j_call: TRBJ2-1

cdr3_aa: CASSFTGLETQYF
v_call: TRBV11-2
j_call: TRBJ2-5

cdr3_aa: CASSHLPVSSYNSPLHF
v_call: TRBV4-1
j_call: TRBJ1-6

cdr3_aa: CASGTSWTGELFF
v_call: TRBV28
j_call: TRBJ2-2